This TCR beta chain was recovered during a study of T cells expressing NK-cell markers. As for the study in general: Sorted CD3+CD56+NKG2C+, CD3+CD56+NKG2C- and CD3+CD56-NKG2C+ T cells supplied TCR beta repertoires. The sequencing cohort of eight donors included seven HCMV-seropositive individuals and one seronegative individual.

The CDR3 totals 14 residues. Turning to this clonotype: Its antigen is not known.

For TCR beta, cDNA was produced by 5'RACE template switching with UMIs. TCRdb re-called the 5' RACE reads; one entry per CDR3 protein, DNA not given. In all, the sample yields 350,000 to 450,000 distinct CDR3 sequences. Overall study results and limits: Roughly 6 donors showed dominant NKG2C+ clonotypes comprising about 1.0-7.5% of their CD8+ T cells.

The sequencing sample was made of blood T cells: a sorted CD56 or NKG2C T cell subset, CD4+ or CD8+ T cells, or bulk PBMC T cells (not recorded which). The TCR originated in a man aged 18 to 69 in good health. The chain couples TRBV12-3 or TRBV12-4 to TRBJ2-5. CDR3 in amino acids: CASKTPQSQETQYF.